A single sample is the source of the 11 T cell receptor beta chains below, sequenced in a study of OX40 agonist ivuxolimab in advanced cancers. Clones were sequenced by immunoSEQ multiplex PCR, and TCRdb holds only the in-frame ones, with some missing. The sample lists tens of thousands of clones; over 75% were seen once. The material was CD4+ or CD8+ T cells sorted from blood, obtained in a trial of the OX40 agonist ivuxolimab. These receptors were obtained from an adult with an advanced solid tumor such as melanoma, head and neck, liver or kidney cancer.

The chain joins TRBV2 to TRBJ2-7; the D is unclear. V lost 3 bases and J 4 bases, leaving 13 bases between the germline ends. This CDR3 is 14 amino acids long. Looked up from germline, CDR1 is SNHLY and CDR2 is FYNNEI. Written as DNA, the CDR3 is TGTGCCAGCAGTGAGACGGGTACCCGTTACGAGCAGTACTTC. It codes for CASSETGTRYEQYF. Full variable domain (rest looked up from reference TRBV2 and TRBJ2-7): EPEVTQTPSHQVTQMGQEVILRCVPISNHLYFYWYRQILGQKVEFLVSFYNNEISEKSEIFDDQFSVERPDGSNFTLKIRSTKLEDSAMYFCASSETGTRYEQYFGPGTRLTVT.

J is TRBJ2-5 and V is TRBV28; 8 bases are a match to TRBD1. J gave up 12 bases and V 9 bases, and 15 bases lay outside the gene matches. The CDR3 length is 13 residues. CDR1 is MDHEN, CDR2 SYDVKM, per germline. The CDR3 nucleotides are TGTGCCAGTGCGGACAGGGTAACAGGAAGCAAGTACTTC. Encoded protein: CASADRVTGSKYF.

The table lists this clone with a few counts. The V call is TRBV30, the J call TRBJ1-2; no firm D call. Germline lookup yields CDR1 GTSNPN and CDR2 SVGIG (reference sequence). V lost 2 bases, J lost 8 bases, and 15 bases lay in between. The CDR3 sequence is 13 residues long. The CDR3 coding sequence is TGTGCCTGGAGTTCCGGGCCCCCCTCCGGCTACACCTTC. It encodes CAWSSGPPSGYTF.

The CDR3 loop is CASSPAWAGANEQFF. Here the CDR3 DNA reads TGTGCCAGCTCACCCGCCTGGGCAGGGGCCAATGAGCAGTTCTTC. The gene calls are TRBV18 and TRBJ2-1, with a possible D match to TRBD1 (6 bases). Germline V gene sequence: CDR1 KGHSH, CDR2 LQKENI. The length of the CDR3 is 15 residues. V lost 3 bases and J lost 6, with 15 bases in between.

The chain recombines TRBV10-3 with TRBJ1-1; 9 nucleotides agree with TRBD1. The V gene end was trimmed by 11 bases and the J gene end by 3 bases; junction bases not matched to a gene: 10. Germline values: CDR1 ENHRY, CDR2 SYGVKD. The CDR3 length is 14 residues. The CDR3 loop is CAVNRGQWDTEAFF. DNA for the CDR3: TGTGCCGTCAACAGGGGGCAGTGGGACACTGAAGCTTTCTTT.

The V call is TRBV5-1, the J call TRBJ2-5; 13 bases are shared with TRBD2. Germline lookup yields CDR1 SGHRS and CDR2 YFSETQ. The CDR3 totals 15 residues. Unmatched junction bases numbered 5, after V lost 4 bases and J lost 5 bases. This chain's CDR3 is CASSAGTSGTETQYF. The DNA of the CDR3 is TGCGCCAGCAGCGCAGGGACTAGCGGGACGGAGACCCAGTACTTC. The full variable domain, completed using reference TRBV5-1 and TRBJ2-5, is KAGVTQTPRYLIKTRGQQVTLSCSPISGHRSVSWYQQTPGQGLQFLFEYFSETQRNKGNFPGRFSGRQFSNSRSEMNVSTLELGDSALYLCASSAGTSGTETQYFGPGTRLLVL.

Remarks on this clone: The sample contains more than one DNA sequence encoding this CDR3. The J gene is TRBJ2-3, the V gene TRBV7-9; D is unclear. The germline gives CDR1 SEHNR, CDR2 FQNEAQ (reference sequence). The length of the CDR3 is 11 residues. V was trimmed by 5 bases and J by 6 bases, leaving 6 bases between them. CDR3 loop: CASSPQDTQYF. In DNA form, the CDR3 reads TGTGCCAGCAGCCCACAGGATACGCAGTATTTT.

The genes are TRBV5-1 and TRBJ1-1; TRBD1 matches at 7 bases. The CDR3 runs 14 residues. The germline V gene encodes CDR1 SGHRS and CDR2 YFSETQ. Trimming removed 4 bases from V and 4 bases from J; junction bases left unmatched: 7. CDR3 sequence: CASSPEGAGTEAFF. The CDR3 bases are TGCGCCAGCAGCCCAGAGGGGGCTGGCACTGAAGCTTTCTTT.

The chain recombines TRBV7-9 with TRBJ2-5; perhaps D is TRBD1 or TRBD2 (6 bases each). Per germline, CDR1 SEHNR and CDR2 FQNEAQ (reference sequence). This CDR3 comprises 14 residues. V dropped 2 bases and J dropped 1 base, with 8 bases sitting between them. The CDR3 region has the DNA TGTGCCAGCAGCTTACGGGGGCCCCAAGAGACCCAGTACTTC. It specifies CASSLRGPQETQYF.

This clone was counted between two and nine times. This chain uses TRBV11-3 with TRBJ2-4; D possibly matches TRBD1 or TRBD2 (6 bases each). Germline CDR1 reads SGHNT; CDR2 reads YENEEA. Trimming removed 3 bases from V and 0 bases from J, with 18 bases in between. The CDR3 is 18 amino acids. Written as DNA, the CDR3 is TGTGCCAGCAGCTTGGGGGGCGACCCACGAGTAGCCAAAAACATTCAGTACTTC. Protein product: CASSLGGDPRVAKNIQYF.

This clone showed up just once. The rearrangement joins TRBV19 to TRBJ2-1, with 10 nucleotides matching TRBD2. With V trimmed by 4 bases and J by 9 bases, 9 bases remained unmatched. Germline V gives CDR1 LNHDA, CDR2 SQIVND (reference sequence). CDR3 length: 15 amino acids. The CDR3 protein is CASSTKIPSGSEQFF. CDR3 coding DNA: TGTGCCAGTAGTACAAAAATTCCTAGCGGGAGTGAGCAGTTCTTC. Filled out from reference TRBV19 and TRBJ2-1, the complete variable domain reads DGGITQSPKYLFRKEGQNVTLSCEQNLNHDAMYWYRQDPGQGLRLIYYSQIVNDFQKGDIAEGYSVSREKKESFPLTVTSAQKNPTAFYLCASSTKIPSGSEQFFGPGTRLTVL.